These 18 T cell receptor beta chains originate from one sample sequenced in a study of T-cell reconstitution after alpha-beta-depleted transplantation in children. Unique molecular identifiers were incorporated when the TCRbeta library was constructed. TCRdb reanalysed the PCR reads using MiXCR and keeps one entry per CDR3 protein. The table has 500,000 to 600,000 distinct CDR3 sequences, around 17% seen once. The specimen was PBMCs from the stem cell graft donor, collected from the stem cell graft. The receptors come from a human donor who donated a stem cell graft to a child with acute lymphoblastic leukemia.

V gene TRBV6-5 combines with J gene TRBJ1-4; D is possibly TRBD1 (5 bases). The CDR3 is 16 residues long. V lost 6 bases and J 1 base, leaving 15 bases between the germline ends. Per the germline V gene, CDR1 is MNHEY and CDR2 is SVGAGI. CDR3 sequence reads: CASRSGGGGTNEKLFF. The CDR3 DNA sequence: TGTGCCAGCAGGTCTGGGGGGGGAGGAACTAATGAAAAACTGTTTTTT.

This CDR3 is CSAKTTSWRDEQYF. The CDR3 DNA follows: TGCAGTGCCAAGACTACTTCCTGGCGGGACGAGCAGTACTTC. The V and J genes are TRBV20-1 and TRBJ2-7; D possibly corresponds to TRBD2 (5 bases). CDR1 is DFQATT, CDR2 SNEGSKA, per germline (reference sequence). The CDR3 spans 14 residues. The ends were cut back, 6 bases at V and 5 bases at J, with 20 bases in the middle.

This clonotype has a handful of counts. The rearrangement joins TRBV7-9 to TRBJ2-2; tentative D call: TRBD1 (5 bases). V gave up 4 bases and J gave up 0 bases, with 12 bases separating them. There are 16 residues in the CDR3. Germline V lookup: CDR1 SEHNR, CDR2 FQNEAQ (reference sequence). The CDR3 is CASSSSGLSNTGELFF. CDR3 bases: TGTGCCAGCAGCTCTTCAGGGCTATCGAACACCGGGGAGCTGTTTTTT.

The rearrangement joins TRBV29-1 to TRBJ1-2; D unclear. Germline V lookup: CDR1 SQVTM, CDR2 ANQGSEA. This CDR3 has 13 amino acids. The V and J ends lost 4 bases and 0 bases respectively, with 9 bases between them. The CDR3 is CSVVEGSNYGYTF. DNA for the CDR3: TGCAGCGTTGTGGAGGGATCTAACTATGGCTACACCTTC.

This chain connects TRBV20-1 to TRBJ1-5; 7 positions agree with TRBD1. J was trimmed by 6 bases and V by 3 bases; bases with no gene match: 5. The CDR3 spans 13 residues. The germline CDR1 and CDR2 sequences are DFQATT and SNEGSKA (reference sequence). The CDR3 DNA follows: TGCAGTGCTAGGCTTACAGGGGTTCAGCCCCAGCATTTT. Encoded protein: CSARLTGVQPQHF.

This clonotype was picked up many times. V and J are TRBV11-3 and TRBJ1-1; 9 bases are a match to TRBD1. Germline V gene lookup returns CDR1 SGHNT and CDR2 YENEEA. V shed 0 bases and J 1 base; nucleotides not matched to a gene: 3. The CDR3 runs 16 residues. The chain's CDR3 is CASSLDYRGPNTEAFF. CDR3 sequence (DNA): TGTGCCAGCAGCTTAGATTACAGGGGGCCGAACACTGAAGCTTTCTTT.

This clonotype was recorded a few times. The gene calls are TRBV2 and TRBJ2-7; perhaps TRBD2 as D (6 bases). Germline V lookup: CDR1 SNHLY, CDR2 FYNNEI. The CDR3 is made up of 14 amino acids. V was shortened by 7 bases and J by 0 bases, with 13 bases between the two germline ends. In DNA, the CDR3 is TGTGCCAGCAAGGAAACGACTAGCTCCTACGAGCAGTACTTC. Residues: CASKETTSSYEQYF.

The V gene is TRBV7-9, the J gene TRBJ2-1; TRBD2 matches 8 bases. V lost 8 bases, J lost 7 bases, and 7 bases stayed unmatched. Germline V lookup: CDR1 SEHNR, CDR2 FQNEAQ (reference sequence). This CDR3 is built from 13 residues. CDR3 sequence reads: CASLGLALNEQFF. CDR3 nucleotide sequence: TGTGCCAGCCTCGGACTAGCTCTTAATGAGCAGTTCTTC. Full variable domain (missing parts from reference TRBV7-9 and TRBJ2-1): DTGVSQNPRHKITKRGQNVTFRCDPISEHNRLYWYRQTLGQGPEFLTYFQNEAQLEKSRLLSDRFSAERPKGSFSTLEIQRTEQGDSAMYLCASLGLALNEQFFGPGTRLTVL.

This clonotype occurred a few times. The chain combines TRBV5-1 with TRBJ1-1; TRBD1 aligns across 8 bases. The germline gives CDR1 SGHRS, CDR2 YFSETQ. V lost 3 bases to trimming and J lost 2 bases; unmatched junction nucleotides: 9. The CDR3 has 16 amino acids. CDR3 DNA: TGCGCCAGCAGCTGGACAGGGTTCCGGCCAAACACTGAAGCTTTCTTT. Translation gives CASSWTGFRPNTEAFF.

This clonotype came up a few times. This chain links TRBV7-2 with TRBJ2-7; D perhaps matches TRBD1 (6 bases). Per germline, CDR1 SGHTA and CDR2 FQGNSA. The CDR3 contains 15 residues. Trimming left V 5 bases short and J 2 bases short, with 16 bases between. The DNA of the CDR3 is TGTGCCAGCAGCCCACAGGGTCTGTACCCCTACGAGCAGTACTTC. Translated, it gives CASSPQGLYPYEQYF.

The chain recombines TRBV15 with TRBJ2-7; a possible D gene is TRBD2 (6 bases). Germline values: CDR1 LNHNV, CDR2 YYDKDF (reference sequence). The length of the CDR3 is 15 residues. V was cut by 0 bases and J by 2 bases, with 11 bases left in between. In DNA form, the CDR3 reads TGTGCCACCAGCAGAGAGCGGGAACTCGCCTACGAGCAGTACTTC. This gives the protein CATSRERELAYEQYF.

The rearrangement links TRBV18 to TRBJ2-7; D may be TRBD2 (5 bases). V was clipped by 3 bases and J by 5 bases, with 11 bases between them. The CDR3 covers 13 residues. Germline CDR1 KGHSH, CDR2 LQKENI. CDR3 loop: CASSPLARDEQYF. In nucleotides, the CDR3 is TGTGCCAGCTCACCCTTAGCGAGGGACGAGCAGTACTTC.

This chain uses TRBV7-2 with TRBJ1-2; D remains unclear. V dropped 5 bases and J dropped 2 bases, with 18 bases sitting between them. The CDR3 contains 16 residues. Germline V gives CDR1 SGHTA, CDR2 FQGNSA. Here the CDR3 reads CASSPLGGVLNYGYTF. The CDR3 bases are TGTGCCAGCAGCCCCCTTGGCGGGGTCCTGAACTATGGCTACACCTTC. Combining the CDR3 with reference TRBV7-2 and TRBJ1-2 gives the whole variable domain GAGVSQSPSNKVTEKGKDVELRCDPISGHTALYWYRQSLGQGLEFLIYFQGNSAPDKSGLPSDRFSAERTGGSVSTLTIQRTQQEDSAVYLCASSPLGGVLNYGYTFGSGTRLTVV.

The CDR3 DNA reads TGCGCCAGCAGCTTGATGACTGTCCTTCGATCCTCCTACAATGAGCAGTTCTTC. Encoded protein: CASSLMTVLRSSYNEQFF. This chain connects TRBV5-1 to TRBJ2-1; no definite D call. V lost 1 base and J lost 0, with 17 bases in between. This CDR3 is 18 amino acids long. From germline, CDR1 is SGHRS and CDR2 YFSETQ.

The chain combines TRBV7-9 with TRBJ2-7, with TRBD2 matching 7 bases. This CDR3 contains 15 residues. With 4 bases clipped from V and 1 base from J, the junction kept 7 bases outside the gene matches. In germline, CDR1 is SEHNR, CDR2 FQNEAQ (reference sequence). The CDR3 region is CASSSGLILSYEQYF. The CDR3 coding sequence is TGTGCCAGCAGCTCGGGACTAATCCTTTCCTACGAGCAGTACTTC.

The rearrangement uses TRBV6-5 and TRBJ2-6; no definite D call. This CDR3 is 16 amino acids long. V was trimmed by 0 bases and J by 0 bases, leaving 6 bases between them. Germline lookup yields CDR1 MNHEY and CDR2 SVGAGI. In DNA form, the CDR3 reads TGTGCCAGCAGTTACTCGAGGATCTCTGGGGCCAACGTCCTGACTTTC. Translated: CASSYSRISGANVLTF.

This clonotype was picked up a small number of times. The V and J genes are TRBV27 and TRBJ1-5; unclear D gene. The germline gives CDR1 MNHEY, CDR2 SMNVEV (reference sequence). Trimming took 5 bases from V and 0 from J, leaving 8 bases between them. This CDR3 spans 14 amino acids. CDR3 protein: CASSPFYSNQPQHF. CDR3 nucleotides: TGTGCCAGCAGTCCTTTCTATAGCAATCAGCCCCAGCATTTT.

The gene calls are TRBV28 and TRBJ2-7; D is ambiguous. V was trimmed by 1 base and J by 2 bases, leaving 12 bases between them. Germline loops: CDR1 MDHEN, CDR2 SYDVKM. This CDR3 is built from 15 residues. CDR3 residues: CASSLYQLQPYEQYF. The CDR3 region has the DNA TGTGCCAGCAGTTTATATCAGCTACAACCCTACGAGCAGTACTTC.